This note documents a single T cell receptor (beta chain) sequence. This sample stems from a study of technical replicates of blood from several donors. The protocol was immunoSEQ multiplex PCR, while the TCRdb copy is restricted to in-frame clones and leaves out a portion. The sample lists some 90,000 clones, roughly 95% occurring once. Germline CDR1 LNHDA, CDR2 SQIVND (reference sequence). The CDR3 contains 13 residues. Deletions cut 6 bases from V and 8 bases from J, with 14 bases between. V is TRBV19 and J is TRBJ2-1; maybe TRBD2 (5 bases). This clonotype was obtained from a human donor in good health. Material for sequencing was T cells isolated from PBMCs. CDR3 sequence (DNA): TGTGCCAGTAGCGGGGTGCTTTTCCATGAGCAGTTCTTC. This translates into CASSGVLFHEQFF. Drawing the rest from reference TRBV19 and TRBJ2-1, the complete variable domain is DGGITQSPKYLFRKEGQNVTLSCEQNLNHDAMYWYRQDPGQGLRLIYYSQIVNDFQKGDIAEGYSVSREKKESFPLTVTSAQKNPTAFYLCASSGVLFHEQFFGPGTRLTVL.